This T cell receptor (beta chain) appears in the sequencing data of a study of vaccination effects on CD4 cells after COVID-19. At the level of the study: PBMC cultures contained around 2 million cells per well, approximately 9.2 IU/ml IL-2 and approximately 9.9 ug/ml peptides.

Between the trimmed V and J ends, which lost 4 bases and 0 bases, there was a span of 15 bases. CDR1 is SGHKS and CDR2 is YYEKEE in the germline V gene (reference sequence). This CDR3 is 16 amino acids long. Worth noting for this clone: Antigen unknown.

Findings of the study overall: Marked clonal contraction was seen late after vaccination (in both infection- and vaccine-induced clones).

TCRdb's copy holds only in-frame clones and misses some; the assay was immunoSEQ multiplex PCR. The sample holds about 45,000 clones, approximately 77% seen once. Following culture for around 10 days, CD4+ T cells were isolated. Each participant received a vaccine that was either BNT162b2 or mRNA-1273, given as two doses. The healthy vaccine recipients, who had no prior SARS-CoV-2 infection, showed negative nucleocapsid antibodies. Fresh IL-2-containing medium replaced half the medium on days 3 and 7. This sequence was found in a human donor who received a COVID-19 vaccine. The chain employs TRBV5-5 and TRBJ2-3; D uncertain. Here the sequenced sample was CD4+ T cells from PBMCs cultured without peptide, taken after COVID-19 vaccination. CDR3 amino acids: CASSPVPQASTDTQYF. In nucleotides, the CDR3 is TGTGCCAGCAGCCCGGTTCCTCAGGCCAGCACAGATACGCAGTATTTT. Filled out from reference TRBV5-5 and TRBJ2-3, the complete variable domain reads DAGVTQSPTHLIKTRGQQVTLRCSPISGHKSVSWYQQVLGQGPQFIFQYYEKEERGRGNFPDRFSARQFPNYSSELNVNALLLGDSALYLCASSPVPQASTDTQYFGPGTRLTVL.